Detailed here is one T cell receptor (beta chain). The antigen is undetermined. The sample comes from a study of cytomegalovirus exposure and HLA in healthy donors. Study details: Of 300 to 500 genotyped donors, 81% grouped in the Caucasian-associated ancestry cluster. The study's findings and limits: It was reportedly the case that the classifier diagnosed cytomegalovirus status with high specificity and sensitivity.

The CDR3 is 15 residues long. The J segment lost 6 bases and the V segment lost 6 bases, leaving 6 bases of the junction unmatched. CDR1 is SGDLS, CDR2 YYNGEE, per germline. The PCR was carried out with 60 Vbeta primers and 13 Jbeta primers. Method: immunoSEQ multiplex PCR; TCRdb's copy keeps in-frame clones and lacks some. The sample shows around 160,000 clones, around four fifths of them seen only once. Donors were ostensibly healthy at sampling, although undocumented immune exposures were probable. Sample: PBMCs. The sequence derives from a man over 45 in good health and CMV-seropositive. The chain has TRBV9 and TRBJ2-1; 13 bases fit TRBD2. The CDR3 reads CASNPGTSGTNEQFF. The CDR3 nucleotides read TGTGCCAGCAACCCAGGGACTAGCGGGACCAATGAGCAGTTCTTC. The variable domain in full, completed from reference TRBV9 and TRBJ2-1, reads DSGVTQTPKHLITATGQRVTLRCSPRSGDLSVYWYQQSLDQGLQFLIQYYNGEERAKGNILERFSAQQFPDLHSELNLSSLELGDSALYFCASNPGTSGTNEQFFGPGTRLTVL.